These 18 T cell receptor beta chains were all obtained from the same sample, sequenced in a study of T cells in tuberculosis (dated by TCRdb to the late 2010s). Library prep was done by the immunoSEQ multiplex PCR assay. TCRdb retrieved this table from immuneACCESS and kept in-frame rearrangements only. Not all clones are present; in checked studies, unresolved V genes account for under half, and no reason is known for the remainder. The sample profile shows tens of thousands of clones; around nine tenths of them were found once. The ten largest make up under 20% of the sample. The material sequenced was PBMCs. The source of these receptors is a donor under 30 with latent tuberculosis or without tuberculosis infection. Some clones in this sample may be carry-over from other donors' samples.

The chain uses TRBV9 and TRBJ1-4, with unresolved D. Looked up from germline, CDR1 is SGDLS and CDR2 is YYNGEE. This CDR3 is built from 16 residues. V gave up 0 bases and J gave up 6 bases, with 15 bases separating them. Here the CDR3 reads CASSVAVRGSDEKLFF. The CDR3 bases are TGTGCCAGCAGCGTAGCTGTGAGAGGGAGTGATGAAAAACTGTTTTTT.

The chain joins TRBV9 to TRBJ2-7; TRBD2 agrees at 9 bases. Germline V gene lookup returns CDR1 SGDLS and CDR2 YYNGEE. CDR3 length: 16 residues. J gave up 6 bases and V 6 bases, and 16 bases lay outside the gene matches. CDR3 residues: CASTPLREGPLTEQYF. CDR3 DNA: TGTGCCAGCACCCCCCTGCGGGAGGGGCCCTTGACCGAGCAGTACTTC.

The chain recombines TRBV19 with TRBJ2-7, with TRBD1 matching 9 bases. This CDR3 contains 14 residues. Trimming cost V 6 bases and J 2 bases; bases outside gene matches: 5. Germline V lookup: CDR1 LNHDA, CDR2 SQIVND (reference sequence). The CDR3 DNA is TGTGCCAGTAGGCTAGACAGGGGGACCTACGAGCAGTACTTC. Amino acids: CASRLDRGTYEQYF.

V gene TRBV7-2 combines with J gene TRBJ2-7; TRBD1 agrees at 9 bases. Germline values: CDR1 SGHTA, CDR2 FQGNSA. The CDR3 length is 15 residues. Trimming removed 5 bases from V and 5 bases from J; junction bases left unmatched: 10. CDR3 residues: CASSRTRQGVNEQYF. The CDR3 nucleotides read TGTGCCAGCAGCCGGACGAGACAGGGGGTCAACGAGCAGTACTTC.

The J gene is TRBJ1-2, the V gene TRBV29-1; tentative D call: TRBD1 (5 bases). V was shortened by 0 bases and J by 11 bases, with 7 bases between the two germline ends. Germline CDR1 is SQVTM and CDR2 is ANQGSEA. The CDR3 spans 10 residues. The CDR3 nucleotides are TGCAGCGTTGAAGATCGGGGGTACACCTTC. This translates into CSVEDRGYTF. The full variable domain, rest sourced from reference TRBV29-1 and TRBJ1-2, is SAVISQKPSRDICQRGTSLTIQCQVDSQVTMMFWYRQQPGQSLTLIATANQGSEATYESGFVIDKFPISRPNLTFSTLTVSNMSPEDSSIYLCSVEDRGYTFGSGTRLTVV.

The rearrangement joins TRBV18 to TRBJ2-7; 8 bases map to TRBD1. Per germline, CDR1 KGHSH and CDR2 LQKENI. The CDR3 runs to 14 residues. Trimming removed 3 bases from V and 3 bases from J; junction bases left unmatched: 4. The CDR3 nucleotides read TGTGCCAGCTCACCGATAGACAGGGGCTACGAGCAGTACTTC. Protein: CASSPIDRGYEQYF.

This rearrangement joins TRBV10-3 to TRBJ1-1, with 9 bases aligning to TRBD1. V lost 8 bases, J lost 7 bases, and 8 bases stayed unmatched. The CDR3 contains 13 residues. Germline V gene data show CDR1 as ENHRY and CDR2 as SYGVKD. CDR3 loop: CAISSGQGNEAFF. CDR3 in DNA: TGTGCCATCTCCTCTGGACAGGGGAATGAAGCTTTCTTT.

V and J are TRBV7-9 and TRBJ1-5; D is uncertain. The CDR3 has 17 amino acids. Between the trimmed V and J ends, which lost 5 bases and 0 bases, there was a span of 17 bases. Per the germline V gene, CDR1 is SEHNR and CDR2 is FQNEAQ (reference sequence). The CDR3 is CASSRGRGSNSNQPQHF. DNA for the CDR3: TGTGCCAGCAGCCGTGGACGGGGTTCCAATAGCAATCAGCCCCAGCATTTT. The full variable domain, its missing parts supplied by reference TRBV7-9 and TRBJ1-5, is DTGVSQNPRHKITKRGQNVTFRCDPISEHNRLYWYRQTLGQGPEFLTYFQNEAQLEKSRLLSDRFSAERPKGSFSTLEIQRTEQGDSAMYLCASSRGRGSNSNQPQHFGDGTRLSIL.

The chain has TRBV5-1 and TRBJ2-3; possibly TRBD1 for D (6 bases). Deletions cut 4 bases from V and 6 bases from J, with 15 bases between. In germline, CDR1 is SGHRS, CDR2 YFSETQ. The CDR3 covers 14 residues. The CDR3 nucleotides are TGCGCCAGCAGCCCCAGGGGCTGGGTGGATACGCAGTATTTT. It translates to CASSPRGWVDTQYF.

The gene calls are TRBV6-1 and TRBJ2-3, with 9 bases lining up with TRBD2. The CDR3 is 15 amino acids. The V gene end was trimmed by 6 bases and the J gene end by 3 bases; junction bases not matched to a gene: 7. Germline V lookup: CDR1 MNHNS, CDR2 SASEGT. The CDR3: CASRVEAGGTDTQYF. The CDR3 region has the DNA TGTGCCAGCAGAGTTGAAGCGGGAGGAACAGATACGCAGTATTTT.

In DNA, the CDR3 is TGTGCCAGCAGCCTGGCCGGGAACATTCAGTACTTC. Translation: CASSLAGNIQYF. V usage is TRBV5-6 and J usage is TRBJ2-4; D not resolved. The CDR3 has 12 residues. CDR1 and CDR2 from the germline V gene are SGHDT and YYEEEE. Deletions cut 4 bases from V and 7 bases from J, with 9 bases between.

The chain joins TRBV7-2 to TRBJ2-7; 8 bases align to TRBD2. Germline loops: CDR1 SGHTA, CDR2 FQGNSA. This CDR3 has 15 amino acids. V shed 5 bases, J shed 4 bases, and the junction held 10 bases outside the gene matches. The CDR3 DNA reads as TGTGCCAGCAGCCAGTCCCCCAGCGGGGGATACGAGCAGTACTTC. It encodes CASSQSPSGGYEQYF.

The chain couples TRBV21-1 to TRBJ2-3; the table's D call of TRBD1 was not tested on the DNA. TRBV21-1 represents a pseudogene. The CDR3 spans 20 residues. The CDR3 sequence: CASSKGETGPACYYTDTQYF. DNA for the CDR3: TGTGCCAGCAGCAAAGGGGAGACAGGTCCTGCCTGTTACTACACAGATACGCAGTATTTT.

The CDR3 here is CASSREGARSGYTF. DNA of the CDR3: TGTGCCAGCAGCCGCGAGGGGGCAAGGAGTGGCTACACCTTC. This chain connects TRBV6-5 to TRBJ1-2; 7 bases are shared with TRBD1. Unmatched junction bases numbered 11, after V lost 6 bases and J lost 7 bases. The CDR3 runs to 14 residues. The germline gives CDR1 MNHEY, CDR2 SVGAGI.

In its sample, this clone was seen once. The chain recombines TRBV19 with TRBJ1-1; a possible D gene is TRBD1 (5 bases). CDR1 LNHDA and CDR2 SQIVND come from the germline V gene (reference sequence). This CDR3 has 13 amino acids. The germline V and J ends were trimmed by 11 bases and 1 base, with 14 bases remaining between them. The CDR3, as DNA: TGTGCCGGGGCCTCAAACGGGAACACTGAAGCTTTCTTT. Residues: CAGASNGNTEAFF.

This clone came up once. The chain uses TRBV4-2 and TRBJ2-3; TRBD1 matches at 10 bases. The germline CDR1 and CDR2 sequences are LGHNA and YNFKEQ. Trimming at V came to 0 bases and at J to 3 bases, leaving 6 bases not matched to a gene. The CDR3 extends over 17 amino acids. The CDR3 region is CASSQDLPGQGTDTQYF. DNA for the CDR3: TGTGCCAGCAGCCAAGACCTCCCGGGACAGGGGACAGATACGCAGTATTTT.

CDR3 loop: CAITETSGGTSYNEQFF. CDR3 sequence (DNA): TGTGCCATCACCGAGACTAGCGGGGGGACCTCCTACAATGAGCAGTTCTTC. The rearrangement uses TRBV10-3 and TRBJ2-1; TRBD2 aligns across 13 bases. Germline lookup yields CDR1 ENHRY and CDR2 SYGVKD. V lost 7 bases, J lost 0 bases, and 6 bases stayed unmatched. The CDR3 loop spans 17 amino acids.

The chain joins TRBV11-2 to TRBJ1-6; D not certain. The germline CDR1 and CDR2 sequences are SGHAT and FQNNGV. V lost 7 bases, J lost 8 bases, and 21 bases lay in between. The CDR3 contains 16 residues. The DNA of the CDR3 is TGTGCCAGCACCGTAGGCTGGAGGTCTAGGTATTCACCCCTCCACTTT. Protein sequence: CASTVGWRSRYSPLHF.